Below are 2 T cell receptor beta chains sequenced from a single sample in a study of control samples from healthy donors and cancer patients. TCRdb's table, derived via immunoSEQ multiplex PCR, lists solely in-frame clones and lacks some. This sample has approximately 69,000 clones, with approximately 89% found just once. What was sequenced was PBMCs. The receptors were sampled from a man between 60 and 75 years old with colorectal cancer.

The chain uses TRBV28 and TRBJ1-1; D is uncertain. V was clipped by 0 bases and J by 1 base, with 6 bases between them. The CDR3 is 14 amino acids. The germline V gene has CDR1 MDHEN and CDR2 SYDVKM. CDR3 sequence (DNA): TGTGCCAGCAGTTTATGGGGCACGAACACTGAAGCTTTCTTT. It is translated as CASSLWGTNTEAFF.

The genes are TRBV7-2 and TRBJ1-2; D might be TRBD1 (6 bases). Looked up from germline, CDR1 is SGHTA and CDR2 is FQGNSA. The CDR3 sequence is 15 residues long. V lost 4 bases, J lost 5 bases, and 17 bases lay in between. The CDR3 loop reads CASSSYLGAIYGYTF. The CDR3 DNA reads TGTGCCAGCAGCTCCTATTTGGGGGCGATTTATGGCTACACCTTC.